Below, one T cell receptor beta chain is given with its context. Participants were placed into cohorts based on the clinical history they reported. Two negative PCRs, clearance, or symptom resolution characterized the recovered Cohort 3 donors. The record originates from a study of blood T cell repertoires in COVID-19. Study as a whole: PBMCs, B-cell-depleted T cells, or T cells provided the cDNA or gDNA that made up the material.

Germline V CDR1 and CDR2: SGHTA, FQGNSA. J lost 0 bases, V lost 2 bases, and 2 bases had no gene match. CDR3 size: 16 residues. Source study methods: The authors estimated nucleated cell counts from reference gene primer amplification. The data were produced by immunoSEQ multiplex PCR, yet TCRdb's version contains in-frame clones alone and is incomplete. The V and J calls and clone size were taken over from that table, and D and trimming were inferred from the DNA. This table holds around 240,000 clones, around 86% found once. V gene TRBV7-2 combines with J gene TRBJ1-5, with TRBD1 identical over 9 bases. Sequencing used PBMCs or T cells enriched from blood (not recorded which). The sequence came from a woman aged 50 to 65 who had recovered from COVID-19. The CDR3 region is CASSLTGGLSNQPQHF. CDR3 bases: TGTGCCAGCAGCTTAACAGGGGGCCTTAGCAATCAGCCCCAGCATTTT.